The TCR beta chain under discussion was sequenced for a study of T-cell reconstitution after alpha-beta-depleted transplantation in children. Comments on this clonotype: The antigen is unknown.

V was cut by 5 bases and J by 6 bases, with 25 bases left in between. Germline V gene data show CDR1 as SGHVS and CDR2 as FNYEAQ. The CDR3 extends over 18 amino acids. Unique molecular identifiers featured in how the TCRbeta library was prepared. TCRdb reprocessed the PCR reads via MiXCR and lists one record per CDR3 protein. The sample records 670,000 or so distinct CDR3 sequences, under 15% being singletons. General study results and limits: T-cell numbers and diversity, one year after transplant, stemmed largely from T cells that were newly produced. For some patients, TCRbeta diversity was high at day 60 because of recipient T cells and thymic progenitors that survived. After transplant, at about two months, alpha-beta T cells were reportedly derived from several hundred expanded graft clones.

Material: PBMCs, obtained before TCRalphabeta/CD19-depleted stem cell transplant. The TCR comes from a girl aged 2 to 9 with congenital amegakaryocytic thrombocytopenia, due to receive a stem cell transplant. V gene TRBV7-6 combines with J gene TRBJ1-4, with a possible D match to TRBD1 (6 bases). CDR3 sequence: CASSPLRTEFLGDEKLFF. In DNA, the CDR3 is TGTGCCAGCAGCCCTCTAAGGACAGAATTCCTAGGGGATGAAAAACTGTTTTTT.